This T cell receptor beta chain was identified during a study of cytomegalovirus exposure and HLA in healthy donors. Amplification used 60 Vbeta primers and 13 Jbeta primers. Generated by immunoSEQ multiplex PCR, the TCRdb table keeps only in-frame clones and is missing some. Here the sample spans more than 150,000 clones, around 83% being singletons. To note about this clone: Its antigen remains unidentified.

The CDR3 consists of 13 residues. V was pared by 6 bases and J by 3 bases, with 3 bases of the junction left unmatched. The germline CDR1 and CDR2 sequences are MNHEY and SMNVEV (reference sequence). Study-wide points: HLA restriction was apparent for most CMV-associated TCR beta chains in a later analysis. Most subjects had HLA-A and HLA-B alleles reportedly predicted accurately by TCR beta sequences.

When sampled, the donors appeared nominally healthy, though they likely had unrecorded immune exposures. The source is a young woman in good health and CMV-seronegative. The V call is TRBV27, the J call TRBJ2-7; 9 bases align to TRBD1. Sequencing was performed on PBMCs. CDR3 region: CASRGQGVYEQYF. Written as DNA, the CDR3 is TGTGCCAGCAGGGGACAGGGTGTCTACGAGCAGTACTTC.